The subject of this entry is one TCR beta chain. Its antigen is still unknown. The sample is drawn from a study of CD8 T cells in Susac syndrome. TEMRA cells were enriched by FACS, while CD8+ and CD4+ T cells were obtained through a negative isolation that was performed magnetically. The V end was cut by 5 bases, the J end by 2 bases, with 13 bases between. The CDR3 covers 14 residues. Per germline, CDR1 MDHEN and CDR2 SYDVKM. Study observations and caveats: As acknowledged by the study, its TCR sequencing and HLA analysis included a relatively small number of individuals.

Reverse transcription of roughly 0.5 to 1 ug RNA was carried out with random hexamers. Amplification of TCR beta CDR3 spanned 54 Vbeta and 13 Jbeta via immunoSEQ multiplex PCR. In TCRdb, the immunoSEQ multiplex PCR reads were re-called with MiXCR into one record per CDR3 protein. Here the sample spans about 110,000 distinct CDR3 sequences, about 96% being singletons. The chain combines TRBV28 with TRBJ2-7; the D gene is possibly TRBD2 (7 bases). The clonotype was recovered from a human donor in good health. The sequencing sample was made of CD4+ T cells from PBMCs. This CDR3 is CASSRGDTTYEQYF. DNA of the CDR3: TGTGCCAGCAGTCGGGGGGACACGACCTACGAGCAGTACTTC.